The 27 T cell receptor beta chains reported below all come from one sample, sequenced in a study of cytomegalovirus exposure and HLA in healthy donors. Both 60 Vbeta primers and 13 Jbeta primers went into the PCR. Here immunoSEQ multiplex PCR was the method, and the copy in TCRdb shows in-frame clones only, minus some. Found here are just over 20,000 clones; the top ten clones hold roughly 20%. Material: PBMCs. These receptors originate from a man between 60 and 75 years old in good health and CMV-seropositive.

The chain carries TRBV6-5 and TRBJ2-1, with D perhaps TRBD2 (6 bases). V lost 0 bases and J 6 bases, leaving 15 bases between the germline ends. This CDR3 has 16 amino acids. Germline V gives CDR1 MNHEY, CDR2 SVGAGI. The CDR3 coding sequence is TGTGCCAGCAGTTACTCGGCCGGGAGCAACTTCAATGAGCAGTTCTTC. The encoded protein is CASSYSAGSNFNEQFF.

The chain has TRBV19 and TRBJ1-5; TRBD1 matches at 7 bases. J gave up 5 bases and V 5 bases, and 9 bases lay outside the gene matches. The CDR3 consists of 15 residues. Germline V gene sequence: CDR1 LNHDA, CDR2 SQIVND (reference sequence). The CDR3, as DNA: TGTGCCAGTAGTGAGCGACAGGGTAACTATCAGCCCCAGCATTTT. The encoded protein is CASSERQGNYQPQHF.

V gene TRBV19 combines with J gene TRBJ2-7; 8 nucleotides agree with TRBD1. The length of the CDR3 is 13 residues. CDR1 and CDR2 from the germline V gene are LNHDA and SQIVND (reference sequence). Trimming took 6 bases from V and 3 from J; bases not matched to a gene: 4. CDR3 region: CASSRTGNYEQYF. CDR3 DNA: TGTGCCAGTAGCAGGACAGGGAACTACGAGCAGTACTTC. The entire variable domain, with the rest obtained from reference TRBV19 and TRBJ2-7, is as follows: DGGITQSPKYLFRKEGQNVTLSCEQNLNHDAMYWYRQDPGQGLRLIYYSQIVNDFQKGDIAEGYSVSREKKESFPLTVTSAQKNPTAFYLCASSRTGNYEQYFGPGTRLTVT.

The V gene is TRBV5-1, the J gene TRBJ1-4; D gene unclear. CDR1 is SGHRS, CDR2 YFSETQ, per germline. The CDR3 loop spans 15 amino acids. Between the trimmed V and J ends, which lost 2 bases and 0 bases, there was a span of 8 bases. The CDR3 DNA reads TGCGCCAGCAGCTTACCGACTACAACTAATGAAAAACTGTTTTTT. It is translated as CASSLPTTTNEKLFF. Together with reference TRBV5-1 and TRBJ1-4, the CDR3 gives the full variable domain: KAGVTQTPRYLIKTRGQQVTLSCSPISGHRSVSWYQQTPGQGLQFLFEYFSETQRNKGNFPGRFSGRQFSNSRSEMNVSTLELGDSALYLCASSLPTTTNEKLFFGSGTQLSVL.

V is TRBV5-1 and J is TRBJ2-1, with D perhaps matching TRBD2 (6 bases). Trimming removed 4 bases at V and 0 bases at J, with 14 bases between. Per the germline V gene, CDR1 is SGHRS and CDR2 is YFSETQ. The CDR3 totals 16 residues. As DNA, the CDR3 is TGCGCCAGCAGCGGGCGAGGCGGGGACTCCTACAATGAGCAGTTCTTC. Its protein is CASSGRGGDSYNEQFF.

V and J are TRBV10-3 and TRBJ2-7, with D perhaps TRBD1 (5 bases). Germline V gives CDR1 ENHRY, CDR2 SYGVKD. This CDR3 has 13 amino acids. V was shortened by 10 bases and J by 0 bases, with 13 bases between the two germline ends. The CDR3 coding sequence is TGTGCCACCATGGGGCCCAGCTCCTACGAGCAGTACTTC. It codes for CATMGPSSYEQYF.

J is TRBJ2-7 and V is TRBV5-1; 11 bases are a match to TRBD1. Germline trimming cut 3 bases from V and 7 bases from J; bases unmatched to any gene: 12. This CDR3 spans 16 amino acids. The germline CDR1 and CDR2 sequences are SGHRS and YFSETQ. CDR3 DNA sequence: TGCGCCAGCAGCTCAATCGCCGGACAGGGGGCGAAAGAGCAGTACTTC. Amino acid sequence: CASSSIAGQGAKEQYF. Filled out from reference TRBV5-1 and TRBJ2-7, the complete variable domain reads KAGVTQTPRYLIKTRGQQVTLSCSPISGHRSVSWYQQTPGQGLQFLFEYFSETQRNKGNFPGRFSGRQFSNSRSEMNVSTLELGDSALYLCASSSIAGQGAKEQYFGPGTRLTVT.

The genes are TRBV18 and TRBJ1-5; weak D call: TRBD1 (5 bases). The CDR3 sequence is 14 residues long. The ends were cut back, 5 bases at V and 0 bases at J, with 8 bases in the middle. CDR1 is KGHSH, CDR2 LQKENI, per germline. CDR3 nucleotides: TGTGCCAGCTCAGGGGACTTTAGCAATCAGCCCCAGCATTTT. Amino acids: CASSGDFSNQPQHF.

The chain combines TRBV4-1 with TRBJ2-7; D gene unclear. With 0 bases removed from V and 0 bases from J, the gap between germline ends came to 6 bases. Germline V gene data show CDR1 as MGHRA and CDR2 as YSYEKL. The CDR3 sequence is 14 residues long. Here the CDR3 reads CASSQDERSYEQYF. The CDR3 region has the DNA TGCGCCAGCAGCCAAGATGAGCGCTCCTACGAGCAGTACTTC.

This chain links TRBV6-1 with TRBJ2-5; TRBD1 aligns across 8 bases. V was clipped by 5 bases and J by 5 bases; unmatched bases: 10. Germline assignment: CDR1 MNHNS and CDR2 SASEGT. The CDR3 has 15 residues. The CDR3 DNA sequence: TGTGCCAGCAGTAAATGGACAGGGTTGGGGGAGACCCAGTACTTC. As protein: CASSKWTGLGETQYF.

V usage is TRBV28 and J usage is TRBJ1-2; tentatively, D is TRBD1 (5 bases). Between the trimmed V and J ends, which lost 5 bases and 3 bases, there was a span of 10 bases. The germline V gene has CDR1 MDHEN and CDR2 SYDVKM. The CDR3 has 13 amino acids. CDR3: CASSNGHDYGYTF. CDR3 nucleotide sequence: TGTGCCAGCAGTAATGGACATGACTATGGCTACACCTTC.

This sequence joins TRBV9 and TRBJ2-2, with D maybe TRBD1 (6 bases). Trimming removed 5 bases from V and 4 bases from J, with 18 bases in between. This CDR3 has 16 residues. Germline V CDR1 and CDR2: SGDLS, YYNGEE. The chain's CDR3 is CASRATGTHSTGELFF. CDR3 nucleotides: TGTGCCAGCAGGGCTACCGGGACACACTCCACCGGGGAGCTGTTTTTT.

This rearrangement joins TRBV5-1 to TRBJ2-1; 10 nucleotides agree with TRBD2. Trimming removed 0 bases from V and 5 bases from J; junction bases left unmatched: 5. In germline, CDR1 is SGHRS, CDR2 YFSETQ. The CDR3 spans 16 residues. The CDR3 region has the DNA TGCGCCAGCAGCTTGGCTAGCGGGAGATCAGACAATGAGCAGTTCTTC. Its translation is CASSLASGRSDNEQFF. Full variable domain (rest looked up from reference TRBV5-1 and TRBJ2-1): KAGVTQTPRYLIKTRGQQVTLSCSPISGHRSVSWYQQTPGQGLQFLFEYFSETQRNKGNFPGRFSGRQFSNSRSEMNVSTLELGDSALYLCASSLASGRSDNEQFFGPGTRLTVL.

The V and J genes are TRBV7-9 and TRBJ2-7; 7 bases fit TRBD1. V trimming: 5 bases; J trimming: 6 bases; junction bases outside the gene matches: 10. Germline V gene lookup returns CDR1 SEHNR and CDR2 FQNEAQ (reference sequence). CDR3 length: 14 amino acids. The CDR3 DNA reads as TGTGCCAGCAGCACCGGACAGGTCCGTACCGAGCAGTACTTC. Protein sequence: CASSTGQVRTEQYF.

The chain carries TRBV5-1 and TRBJ2-2; TRBD2 matches at 14 bases. With V trimmed by 6 bases and J by 7 bases, 5 bases remained unmatched. CDR3 length: 15 amino acids. Germline V CDR1 and CDR2: SGHRS, YFSETQ. The CDR3: CASMGLAGDDGELFF. CDR3 nucleotide sequence: TGCGCCAGCATGGGACTAGCGGGAGACGACGGGGAGCTGTTTTTT.

V and J are TRBV7-9 and TRBJ1-2, with no clear D. V was trimmed by 2 bases and J by 0 bases, leaving 4 bases between them. In germline, CDR1 is SEHNR, CDR2 FQNEAQ (reference sequence). This CDR3 contains 13 residues. CDR3 sequence: CASSLQTNYGYTF. Here the CDR3 DNA reads TGTGCCAGCAGCTTACAGACTAACTATGGCTACACCTTC.

The rearrangement joins TRBV30 to TRBJ2-7, with TRBD1 identical over 8 bases. V lost 4 bases and J lost 3; bases outside the gene matches: 5. In germline, CDR1 is GTSNPN, CDR2 SVGIG (reference sequence). This CDR3 is 13 amino acids long. The CDR3 loop reads CAWTGQGGYEQYF. The CDR3 DNA follows: TGTGCCTGGACCGGACAGGGCGGCTACGAGCAGTACTTC.

This chain links TRBV7-2 with TRBJ2-1, with 14 bases identical to TRBD2. J was trimmed by 5 bases and V by 1 base; bases with no gene match: 7. Germline V CDR1 and CDR2: SGHTA, FQGNSA. CDR3 length equals 18 residues. CDR3 region: CASSLEGTSGRFNNEQFF. As DNA, the CDR3 is TGTGCCAGCAGCTTAGAGGGGACTAGCGGGAGATTTAACAATGAGCAGTTCTTC.

The rearrangement uses TRBV29-1 and TRBJ1-1; no reliable D call. Trimming took off 4 bases at V and 5 bases at J, with 14 bases between the two ends. This CDR3 comprises 13 residues. The germline gives CDR1 SQVTM, CDR2 ANQGSEA. In nucleotides, the CDR3 is TGCAGCGTTGGAGGGCCCCTTAATACTGAAGCTTTCTTT. Translated: CSVGGPLNTEAFF.

The V and J genes are TRBV5-6 and TRBJ1-5; D gene unclear. This CDR3 is built from 15 residues. Trimming shortened V by 3 bases and J by 1 base, and 11 bases separated the two germline ends. The germline V gene encodes CDR1 SGHDT and CDR2 YYEEEE. The CDR3 region has the DNA TGTGCCAGCAGCTCGGCCCCACAGAGCAATCAGCCCCAGCATTTT. It codes for CASSSAPQSNQPQHF. Variable domain in full (rest from reference TRBV5-6 and TRBJ1-5): DAGVTQSPTHLIKTRGQQVTLRCSPKSGHDTVSWYQQALGQGPQFIFQYYEEEERQRGNFPDRFSGHQFPNYSSELNVNALLLGDSALYLCASSSAPQSNQPQHFGDGTRLSIL.

V usage is TRBV5-4 and J usage is TRBJ2-7; 7 bases map to TRBD2. V trimming: 6 bases; J trimming: 3 bases; junction bases outside the gene matches: 0. The CDR3 spans 11 residues. CDR1 and CDR2 (germline): SGHNT, YYREEE (reference sequence). CDR3 sequence: CASTSGYEQYF. CDR3 sequence (DNA): TGTGCCAGCACTAGCGGCTACGAGCAGTACTTC. Full variable domain (missing parts from reference TRBV5-4 and TRBJ2-7): ETGVTQSPTHLIKTRGQQVTLRCSSQSGHNTVSWYQQALGQGPQFIFQYYREEENGRGNFPPRFSGLQFPNYSSELNVNALELDDSALYLCASTSGYEQYFGPGTRLTVT.

The chain uses TRBV15 and TRBJ1-2, with TRBD1 as a possible D gene (6 bases). Deletions cut 1 base from V and 1 base from J, with 13 bases between. Germline CDR1 is LNHNV and CDR2 is YYDKDF (reference sequence). The CDR3 has 16 residues. The CDR3 region has the DNA TGTGCCACCAGCAGAGCGGTTCAGGGGATTAACTATGGCTACACCTTC. Its protein product is CATSRAVQGINYGYTF.

V is TRBV5-1 and J is TRBJ2-1; 8 bases fit TRBD2. The CDR3 length is 14 residues. Per the germline V gene, CDR1 is SGHRS and CDR2 is YFSETQ. The J segment lost 7 bases and the V segment lost 4 bases, leaving 7 bases of the junction unmatched. In DNA form, the CDR3 reads TGCGCCAGCAGCCCCCGGGGGGGCGGAAATGAGCAGTTCTTC. This gives the protein CASSPRGGGNEQFF.

The genes are TRBV6-1 and TRBJ2-7; TRBD2 aligns across 8 bases. V gave up 6 bases and J gave up 5 bases; unmatched junction bases: 9. Germline V gene data show CDR1 as MNHNS and CDR2 as SASEGT. CDR3 size: 14 residues. CDR3 loop: CASRAGLGGDEQYF. The DNA for the CDR3 is TGTGCCAGCAGGGCGGGACTAGGGGGGGACGAGCAGTACTTC.

V is TRBV28 and J is TRBJ1-5; D not certain. Trimming stripped 5 bases from V and 7 bases from J, with 9 bases between. CDR1 and CDR2 (germline): MDHEN, SYDVKM. There are 12 residues in the CDR3. This CDR3 reads CASSPSGQPQHF. For the CDR3, the DNA is TGTGCCAGCAGTCCCTCCGGGCAGCCCCAGCATTTT.

The V and J genes are TRBV6-1 and TRBJ2-3, with TRBD1 identical over 9 bases. Germline V CDR1 and CDR2: MNHNS, SASEGT. Trimming removed 2 bases from V and 1 base from J; junction bases left unmatched: 7. This CDR3 has 17 amino acids. CDR3 residues: CASSEWDRAGGTDTQYF. The CDR3 DNA reads TGTGCCAGCAGTGAATGGGACAGGGCGGGGGGCACAGATACGCAGTATTTT.

This chain connects TRBV7-6 to TRBJ2-3, with TRBD1 as a possible D gene (6 bases). The germline V and J ends were trimmed by 5 bases and 1 base, with 10 bases remaining between them. There are 14 residues in the CDR3. Germline V gives CDR1 SGHVS, CDR2 FNYEAQ. The CDR3 coding sequence is TGTGCCAGCAGCCAAAGACAGGGCACAGATACGCAGTATTTT. Encoded protein: CASSQRQGTDTQYF.